Each of the 20 T cell receptor beta chains below was sequenced from the same sample in a study of T cells expressing NK-cell markers. TCRdb re-analyzed the 5' RACE reads; it lists each CDR3 protein once, without DNA. The sample totals approximately 440,000 distinct CDR3 sequences. The specimen sequenced was blood T cells: a sorted CD56 or NKG2C T cell subset, CD4+ or CD8+ T cells, or bulk PBMC T cells (not recorded which). The receptors come from a woman aged 50 to 65 in good health.

CDR3 residues: CSARETAIEKLFF. The V gene is TRBV20-1, the J gene TRBJ1-4. Germline lookup yields CDR1 DFQATT and CDR2 SNEGSKA (reference sequence). This CDR3 has 13 residues.

The chain carries TRBV18 and TRBJ2-5; TCRdb's D gene call, TRBD1, goes unchecked for lack of DNA. Germline CDR1 KGHSH, CDR2 LQKENI. This CDR3 comprises 16 residues. The CDR3 here is CASSPTGQPYQETQYF. Using reference TRBV18 and TRBJ2-5 for the parts outside the CDR3, the full variable domain is NAGVMQNPRHLVRRRGQEARLRCSPMKGHSHVYWYRQLPEEGLKFMVYLQKENIIDESGMPKERFSAEFPKEGPSILRIQQVVRGDSAAYFCASSPTGQPYQETQYFGPGTRLLVL.

The chain combines TRBV2 with TRBJ2-7; TCRdb lists TRBD1, though no DNA is available to test this call. Germline V gives CDR1 SNHLY, CDR2 FYNNEI. This CDR3 is 14 amino acids long. CDR3 protein: CASSAPAQNYEQYF.

The chain is built from TRBV11-2 and TRBJ2-1; TCRdb gives TRBD1 as the D gene, but with no DNA this cannot be confirmed. Germline values: CDR1 SGHAT, CDR2 FQNNGV. The CDR3 length is 16 residues. This CDR3 is CASSLIRAGGYNEQFF.

The chain has TRBV29-1 and TRBJ1-2; the D call from TCRdb, TRBD1, cannot be confirmed without DNA. The CDR3 totals 13 residues. The germline CDR1 and CDR2 sequences are SQVTM and ANQGSEA. The CDR3: CSVEDAGGYGYTF.

V and J are TRBV4-1 and TRBJ1-1; the D gene TCRdb calls, TRBD1, cannot be checked with no DNA. Germline V gene lookup returns CDR1 MGHRA and CDR2 YSYEKL. The CDR3 has 15 amino acids. CDR3 residues: CASSQQLWTDGEAFF.

The chain carries TRBV15 and TRBJ2-3; absent DNA, TCRdb's TRBD1 call cannot be checked. The CDR3 length is 19 residues. The germline gives CDR1 LNHNV, CDR2 YYDKDF (reference sequence). CDR3 in amino acids: CATSRETPGTGSWLDTQYF.

The chain recombines TRBV14 with TRBJ2-1. This CDR3 spans 11 amino acids. Germline V CDR1 and CDR2: SGHDN, FVKESK. Here the CDR3 reads CASSQVNEQFF.

The chain employs TRBV20-1 and TRBJ2-2. Germline V gene data show CDR1 as DFQATT and CDR2 as SNEGSKA (reference sequence). The CDR3 totals 11 residues. This CDR3 reads CSARGDGELFF.

CDR3 residues: CSASPTGKSPLHF. V gene TRBV20-1 combines with J gene TRBJ1-6; TCRdb lists TRBD1, though no DNA is available to test this call. The CDR3 runs 13 residues. Germline assignment: CDR1 DFQATT and CDR2 SNEGSKA (reference sequence).

The chain employs TRBV7-3 and TRBJ2-2; TCRdb outputs TRBD1, but without DNA this stays unchecked. The CDR3 loop spans 15 amino acids. Germline V CDR1 and CDR2: SGHTA, FQGTGA. The CDR3 loop reads CASSLSAGATGELFF.

This rearrangement joins TRBV12-3 or TRBV12-4 to TRBJ2-2; TCRdb's D gene call, TRBD2, goes unchecked for lack of DNA. This CDR3 has 19 residues. The CDR3 sequence is CASSFLLGLAGRNTGELFF.

V usage is TRBV12-3 or TRBV12-4 and J usage is TRBJ1-3. The CDR3 sequence is 16 residues long. The CDR3 protein is CASSPQWIGSGNTIYF.

CDR3 region: CASSPVGRVGTEAFF. The rearrangement uses TRBV5-6 and TRBJ1-1. This CDR3 comprises 15 residues. Germline V gives CDR1 SGHDT, CDR2 YYEEEE. The full variable domain, with the rest looked up from reference TRBV5-6 and TRBJ1-1, is DAGVTQSPTHLIKTRGQQVTLRCSPKSGHDTVSWYQQALGQGPQFIFQYYEEEERQRGNFPDRFSGHQFPNYSSELNVNALLLGDSALYLCASSPVGRVGTEAFFGQGTRLTVV.

The CDR3 loop reads CASSLRKGAGVVAGELFF. The chain has TRBV7-2 and TRBJ2-2; TCRdb lists TRBD2, though no DNA is available to test this call. Looked up from germline, CDR1 is SGHTA and CDR2 is FQGNSA. CDR3 size: 18 residues.

The CDR3 sequence: CATSGGLAGGPYNEQFF. The gene calls are TRBV24-1 and TRBJ2-1; without DNA, the TCRdb call of TRBD2 cannot be checked. CDR3 length: 17 residues. Germline loops: CDR1 KGHDR, CDR2 SFDVKD.

The CDR3 sequence: CASVGQGVYEQYF. V usage is TRBV12-5 and J usage is TRBJ2-7; the TCRdb call, TRBD1, lacks DNA for checking. The CDR3 contains 13 residues. Germline V CDR1 and CDR2: LGHNT, FRNRAP.

The J gene is TRBJ1-2, the V gene TRBV27; lacking DNA, the TRBD1 call made by TCRdb goes unchecked. The CDR3 runs 15 residues. The germline V gene has CDR1 MNHEY and CDR2 SMNVEV (reference sequence). CDR3 in amino acids: CASSSRSRGNYGYTF.

The chain has TRBV3-1 and TRBJ2-1; TCRdb picks TRBD2, but there is no DNA to check that call. CDR3 length: 19 residues. The germline V gene has CDR1 LGHDT and CDR2 YNNKEL (reference sequence). CDR3: CASSRFSPGGPSSYNEQFF.

The V call is TRBV11-2, the J call TRBJ2-2; the TCRdb call, TRBD2, lacks DNA for checking. Germline CDR1 is SGHAT and CDR2 is FQNNGV. The CDR3 has 15 amino acids. The CDR3 loop reads CASSLGRTSPGELFF.